The 28 T cell receptor beta chains reported below all come from one sample, sequenced in a study of radiation and T cells in renal cell carcinoma. Generated by immunoSEQ multiplex PCR, the TCRdb table keeps only in-frame clones and is missing some. The sample has 60,000 to 95,000 clones; around four fifths are singletons. Time point denoted: blood 4 weeks post-SBRT, at nephrectomy. Regarding treatment: 15 Gy SBRT to primary tumor, nephrectomy 4 weeks later. The starting material was blood, obtained from a patient whose treatment included radiotherapy and nephrectomy. The receptors were gathered from a woman aged 55-75 years with renal cell carcinoma.

This rearrangement joins TRBV28 to TRBJ1-5; 8 bases align to TRBD1. Trimming removed 6 bases from V and 1 base from J; junction bases left unmatched: 14. CDR3 size: 18 residues. Germline V CDR1 and CDR2: MDHEN, SYDVKM. CDR3 residues: CASRRTGGSATSNQPQHF. The CDR3 nucleotides read TGTGCCAGCAGACGCACAGGGGGAAGTGCGACCAGCAATCAGCCCCAGCATTTT.

CDR3 amino acids: CASSVGLTMRGNTIYF. The CDR3 DNA sequence: TGTGCCAGCAGCGTGGGACTTACAATGAGGGGAAACACCATATATTTT. V usage is TRBV9 and J usage is TRBJ1-3, with a possible D match to TRBD1 (5 bases). This CDR3 has 16 amino acids. Germline-derived CDR1 and CDR2 are SGDLS and YYNGEE. Trimming cost V 2 bases and J 4 bases, with 16 bases left between them.

The gene calls are TRBV7-9 and TRBJ1-1; 9 bases fit TRBD1. J was trimmed by 4 bases and V by 9 bases; bases with no gene match: 9. Germline lookup yields CDR1 SEHNR and CDR2 FQNEAQ (reference sequence). CDR3 length: 14 residues. CDR3: CASRSTGGATEAFF. In DNA, the CDR3 is TGTGCCAGTCGTAGTACAGGGGGCGCCACTGAAGCTTTCTTT.

This chain uses TRBV10-3 with TRBJ2-7, with a tentative D call TRBD1 (6 bases). Per germline, CDR1 ENHRY and CDR2 SYGVKD. CDR3 size: 14 residues. V lost 6 bases and J lost 2, with 14 bases in between. CDR3 DNA sequence: TGTGCCATCAGACAGCCCGGACAGACCTACGAGCAGTACTTC. This codes for CAIRQPGQTYEQYF.

The CDR3 here is CASAQNWGPSYNEQFF. CDR3 DNA sequence: TGTGCCAGCGCTCAAAATTGGGGACCGTCCTACAATGAGCAGTTCTTC. This rearrangement joins TRBV5-8 to TRBJ2-1; D might be TRBD1 or TRBD2, each matching 5 bases. The V gene lost 7 bases and the J gene lost 1 base, with 18 bases spanning the gap. The CDR3 has 16 residues. Germline V lookup: CDR1 SGHTS, CDR2 YDEGEE.

The chain carries TRBV5-1 and TRBJ1-5, with D unresolved. The V gene lost 1 base and the J gene lost 4 bases, with 9 bases spanning the gap. The CDR3 consists of 14 residues. The germline V gene encodes CDR1 SGHRS and CDR2 YFSETQ. CDR3 bases: TGCGCCAGCAGCTTGATACCCTCGAATCAGCCCCAGCATTTT. This sequence encodes CASSLIPSNQPQHF.

The rearrangement joins TRBV11-3 to TRBJ2-2; perhaps TRBD2 as D (5 bases). This CDR3 contains 15 residues. Trimming left V 0 bases short and J 3 bases short, with 8 bases between. Germline V gene lookup returns CDR1 SGHNT and CDR2 YENEEA. The CDR3 here is CASSLDLADTGELFF. CDR3 DNA sequence: TGTGCCAGCAGCTTAGATCTAGCTGACACCGGGGAGCTGTTTTTT. The whole variable domain, remainder taken from reference TRBV11-3 and TRBJ2-2, is EAGVVQSPRYKIIEKKQPVAFWCNPISGHNTLYWYLQNLGQGPELLIRYENEEAVDDSQLPKDRFSAERLKGVDSTLKIQPAELGDSAVYLCASSLDLADTGELFFGEGSRLTVL.

The chain has TRBV25-1 and TRBJ1-2; TRBD1 matches 8 bases. Trimming at V came to 4 bases and at J to 8 bases, leaving 9 bases not matched to a gene. The CDR3 consists of 14 residues. Germline CDR1 reads MGHDK; CDR2 reads SYGVNS. The CDR3 DNA reads TGTGCCAGCAGTGGAGACAGGGGAAGAAGAGGCTACACCTTC. Protein product: CASSGDRGRRGYTF.

This chain joins TRBV7-3 and TRBJ2-7; D possibly uses TRBD1 or TRBD2 (5 bases each). The V end was cut by 0 bases, the J end by 2 bases, with 8 bases between. The CDR3 extends over 14 amino acids. CDR1 and CDR2 from the germline V gene are SGHTA and FQGTGA. The CDR3 bases are TGTGCCAGCAGCTTAACCCAGGGACCCTACGAGCAGTACTTC. Encoded protein: CASSLTQGPYEQYF.

This rearrangement joins TRBV5-4 to TRBJ2-3; 8 nucleotides match TRBD2. CDR3 length: 18 amino acids. The trim removed 5 bases at V and 1 base at J, leaving 15 bases unmatched. Germline V gene lookup returns CDR1 SGHNT and CDR2 YYREEE (reference sequence). This CDR3 reads CASSFPGLEVSGTDTQYF. As DNA, the CDR3 is TGTGCCAGCAGTTTTCCGGGACTAGAGGTCTCCGGCACAGATACGCAGTATTTT. Combining the CDR3 with reference TRBV5-4 and TRBJ2-3 gives the whole variable domain ETGVTQSPTHLIKTRGQQVTLRCSSQSGHNTVSWYQQALGQGPQFIFQYYREEENGRGNFPPRFSGLQFPNYSSELNVNALELDDSALYLCASSFPGLEVSGTDTQYFGPGTRLTVL.

The gene calls are TRBV7-2 and TRBJ2-6; a possible D gene is TRBD2 (6 bases). Germline V lookup: CDR1 SGHTA, CDR2 FQGNSA. Trimming stripped 1 base from V and 2 bases from J, with 9 bases between. The CDR3 totals 16 residues. CDR3 region: CASSLVGGAGANVLTF. Written as DNA, the CDR3 is TGTGCCAGCAGCTTAGTGGGGGGTGCTGGGGCCAACGTCCTGACTTTC.

This clone was counted a few times. The V gene is TRBV30, the J gene TRBJ2-7; no firm D call. This CDR3 has 13 amino acids. Germline CDR1 reads GTSNPN; CDR2 reads SVGIG (reference sequence). Trimming left V 0 bases short and J 4 bases short, with 10 bases between. The CDR3 DNA reads as TGTGCCTGGAGTGTAATGGTCGGATACGAGCAGTACTTC. Its protein product is CAWSVMVGYEQYF.

V usage is TRBV7-3 and J usage is TRBJ2-1; TRBD1 matches 8 bases. Trimming cost V 3 bases and J 3 bases; bases outside gene matches: 4. Germline CDR1 is SGHTA and CDR2 is FQGTGA. The CDR3 spans 15 residues. CDR3 sequence: CASSLGQALYNEQFF. As DNA, the CDR3 is TGTGCCAGCAGCTTGGGACAGGCGCTCTACAATGAGCAGTTCTTC.

Notes on this clone: This same CDR3 is encoded by further DNA sequences in the sample. This rearrangement joins TRBV7-9 to TRBJ1-1; tentative D call: TRBD1 (6 bases). Germline V gene data show CDR1 as SEHNR and CDR2 as FQNEAQ (reference sequence). V lost 2 bases and J lost 4, with 8 bases in between. The CDR3 runs to 13 residues. As DNA, the CDR3 is TGTGCCAGCAGCTTAAGGGGGGGCACTGAAGCTTTCTTT. This translates into CASSLRGGTEAFF.

This clone came up once. The chain is built from TRBV7-3 and TRBJ2-7; D unresolved. Trimming took off 8 bases at V and 0 bases at J, with 11 bases between the two ends. The CDR3 has 13 amino acids. Germline loops: CDR1 SGHTA, CDR2 FQGTGA. CDR3 sequence reads: CASADLNSYEQYF. In nucleotides, the CDR3 is TGTGCCAGCGCCGACTTGAACTCCTACGAGCAGTACTTC.

The chain uses TRBV4-2 and TRBJ1-4; 8 bases align to TRBD1. Germline V gives CDR1 LGHNA, CDR2 YNFKEQ. The CDR3 totals 15 residues. The trim removed 0 bases at V and 8 bases at J, leaving 5 bases unmatched. For the CDR3, the DNA is TGTGCCAGCAGCCAAGAGGGGGGACAGGACGAAAAACTGTTTTTT. It codes for CASSQEGGQDEKLFF.

The chain recombines TRBV19 with TRBJ1-2, with 7 nucleotides matching TRBD1. The CDR3 spans 14 residues. Germline assignment: CDR1 LNHDA and CDR2 SQIVND (reference sequence). The CDR3: CAPGQVRANYGYTF. DNA for the CDR3: TGTGCTCCCGGACAGGTCCGCGCCAACTATGGCTACACCTTC.

This rearrangement joins TRBV27 to TRBJ1-6; 8 bases are shared with TRBD1. Germline V gene sequence: CDR1 MNHEY, CDR2 SMNVEV (reference sequence). The junction had 12 bases not matched to a gene; V was cut back by 5 bases and J by 0 bases. This CDR3 is 19 amino acids long. CDR3 sequence (DNA): TGTGCCAGCAGTCTCAATCAGGGGGCCCCGAGCTCCTATAATTCACCCCTCCACTTT. This gives the protein CASSLNQGAPSSYNSPLHF.

The chain is built from TRBV19 and TRBJ1-2; 7 bases fit TRBD1. The CDR3 totals 13 residues. The J segment lost 6 bases and the V segment lost 4 bases, leaving 5 bases of the junction unmatched. The germline gives CDR1 LNHDA, CDR2 SQIVND (reference sequence). The CDR3 sequence is CASSTHRGNGYTF. The DNA of the CDR3 is TGTGCCAGTAGTACCCACAGGGGCAATGGCTACACCTTC. Filled out from reference TRBV19 and TRBJ1-2, the complete variable domain reads DGGITQSPKYLFRKEGQNVTLSCEQNLNHDAMYWYRQDPGQGLRLIYYSQIVNDFQKGDIAEGYSVSREKKESFPLTVTSAQKNPTAFYLCASSTHRGNGYTFGSGTRLTVV.

This chain links TRBV28 with TRBJ1-1, with D uncertain. The CDR3 contains 11 residues. Trimming removed 7 bases at V and 1 base at J, with 4 bases between. Germline V CDR1 and CDR2: MDHEN, SYDVKM. The CDR3 sequence is CASNENTEAFF. The CDR3 region has the DNA TGTGCCAGCAATGAGAACACTGAAGCTTTCTTT. Full variable domain (remainder filled in from reference TRBV28 and TRBJ1-1): DVKVTQSSRYLVKRTGEKVFLECVQDMDHENMFWYRQDPGLGLRLIYFSYDVKMKEKGDIPEGYSVSREKKERFSLILESASTNQTSMYLCASNENTEAFFGQGTRLTVV.

A single count supports this clone. The V call is TRBV19, the J call TRBJ2-6, with 10 positions matching TRBD1. The CDR3 loop spans 17 amino acids. From germline, CDR1 is LNHDA and CDR2 SQIVND (reference sequence). J was trimmed by 4 bases and V by 10 bases; bases with no gene match: 13. The chain's CDR3 is CATRMGTGAEGANVLTF. DNA of the CDR3: TGTGCCACGAGGATGGGGACAGGGGCAGAAGGGGCCAACGTCCTGACTTTC.

The chain is built from TRBV19 and TRBJ2-5, with TRBD1 identical over 10 bases. Trimming at V came to 5 bases and at J to 2 bases, leaving 5 bases not matched to a gene. CDR1 is LNHDA and CDR2 is SQIVND in the germline V gene (reference sequence). The CDR3 runs 15 residues. The CDR3 bases are TGTGCCAGTAGTCAGGGACAGGGGCGACAAGAGACCCAGTACTTC. It yields the protein CASSQGQGRQETQYF.

The chain carries TRBV9 and TRBJ2-7, with 10 bases identical to TRBD1. Germline CDR1 SGDLS, CDR2 YYNGEE. J gave up 2 bases and V 3 bases, and 2 bases lay outside the gene matches. There are 14 residues in the CDR3. The CDR3 coding sequence is TGTGCCAGCAGCGAGGGACAGGGGACCTACGAGCAGTACTTC. Its translation is CASSEGQGTYEQYF.

The chain links TRBV6-6 to TRBJ1-2; TRBD1 matches 9 bases. Germline V gives CDR1 MNHNY, CDR2 SVGAGI (reference sequence). With V trimmed by 6 bases and J by 6 bases, 11 bases remained unmatched. This CDR3 contains 15 residues. The CDR3 nucleotides read TGTGCCAGCAGCCCCCGGACCGGGACAGGGAATGGCTACACCTTC. It yields the protein CASSPRTGTGNGYTF.

The rearrangement uses TRBV10-3 and TRBJ1-2; possible D gene TRBD1, 5 bases. Germline CDR1 ENHRY, CDR2 SYGVKD. V lost 0 bases and J lost 0, with 14 bases in between. The CDR3 has 17 residues. The CDR3 loop is CAISESIREGTNYGYTF. In nucleotides, the CDR3 is TGTGCCATCAGTGAGTCGATCAGGGAAGGTACTAACTATGGCTACACCTTC.

V usage is TRBV4-3 and J usage is TRBJ2-3; a possible D gene is TRBD1 (6 bases). Trimming removed 0 bases at V and 2 bases at J, with 18 bases between. Looked up from germline, CDR1 is LGHNA and CDR2 is YSLEER. The CDR3 contains 18 residues. The CDR3 DNA follows: TGCGCCAGCAGCCAAGATATCGGCAGGGGATCTCCCACAGATACGCAGTATTTT. It specifies CASSQDIGRGSPTDTQYF.

The chain is built from TRBV5-1 and TRBJ2-5; 8 nucleotides agree with TRBD2. CDR1 and CDR2 (germline): SGHRS, YFSETQ. The CDR3 sequence is 16 residues long. J was trimmed by 0 bases and V by 0 bases; bases with no gene match: 4. The CDR3 DNA sequence: TGCGCCAGCAGCTTGGGTTCGCGGGGGGACCAAGAGACCCAGTACTTC. This codes for CASSLGSRGDQETQYF.

This clone has a handful of counts. The chain joins TRBV5-1 to TRBJ1-6; TRBD1 matches at 7 bases. Germline V gene sequence: CDR1 SGHRS, CDR2 YFSETQ. J lost 5 bases, V lost 2 bases, and 1 base had no gene match. The CDR3 contains 14 residues. The CDR3 DNA is TGCGCCAGCAGCTTCCAGGGGGATAATTCACCCCTCCACTTT. Its protein is CASSFQGDNSPLHF.